This T cell receptor (beta chain) was obtained from a study of T cell repertoires in cytomegalovirus infection. Background on the study: Indications came from public TCR beta signatures; they pointed to CMV infection and to a matching HLA type.

General study points: Carriage of CMV together with the relevant HLA was identifiable through cumulative public TCR beta family frequency.

TCRdb recomputed calls from the reads with MiXCR, one row per CDR3 protein. The sample consists of approximately 250,000 distinct CDR3 sequences, 22% of them appearing once. CDR3 length equals 14 residues. The V gene's germline CDR1 is SGHVT and CDR2 SQSDAQ. Trimming removed 5 bases from V and 10 bases from J, with 17 bases in between. On this clonotype: The antigen remains undetermined.

This chain uses TRBV7-4 with TRBJ1-4; D gene uncertain. The sequencing input was CD8+ T cells from PBMCs. This receptor was obtained from a human donor in good health (CMV status not recorded). Some clones in this sample may be carry-over from other donors' samples. The CDR3 reads CASSPPTVVRKLFF. The CDR3 nucleotides are TGTGCCAGCAGCCCGCCGACCGTCGTCCGAAAACTGTTTTTT. The full variable domain, in which reference TRBV7-4 and TRBJ1-4 provide the parts outside the CDR3, is GAGVSQSPRYKVAKRGRDVALRCDSISGHVTLYWYRQTLGQGSEVLTYSQSDAQRDKSGRPSGRFSAERPERSVSTLKIQRTEQGDSAVYLCASSPPTVVRKLFFGSGTQLSVL.